Described below is a single TCR beta chain sequence and its context. Its antigen is unidentified. All patients were untreated before thyroid surgery. The data are from a study of metastatic and nonmetastatic thyroid tumors. Study-level background: Comparative analysis of repertoires was undertaken across blood and tumor or nodule tissue obtained from malignant and benign thyroid patients. Whole-study results and caveats: In both blood and tumor samples, TCR beta diversity was reported significantly higher for malignant than benign nodules.

The CDR3 covers 16 residues. Germline CDR1 is SGHTA and CDR2 is FQGNSA. V gave up 0 bases and J gave up 6 bases, with 15 bases separating them. Original data processing: A classifier for distant metastasis in papillary thyroid cancer was constructed using CDR3 differences observed across clinicopathological groups. TCRdb used MiXCR to call clones anew from the PCR reads. V and J calls and clone size were set by TCRdb, not the authors. There are roughly 16,000 clones in the sample; roughly 32% occur only once, and about 7% lies in the top ten. This TCR came from a female donor with papillary thyroid cancer or a benign thyroid nodule (not recorded which). Some clones in this sample may be carry-over from other donors' samples. The rearrangement uses TRBV7-2 and TRBJ1-5; the D gene is possibly TRBD1 (6 bases). The sample consisted of tumor tissue. The CDR3 sequence: CASSLAGTPGSQPQHF. DNA for the CDR3: TGTGCCAGCAGCTTAGCCGGGACACCAGGGAGTCAGCCCCAGCATTTT.